A selection of T cell receptor beta chains follows, all from one sample in a study of cytomegalovirus exposure and HLA in healthy donors. Data came from immunoSEQ multiplex PCR; TCRdb stores just in-frame clones and leaves some out. The data show roughly 180,000 clones, roughly 83% seen once. The sample taken for sequencing was PBMCs. Receptors originate from a man aged 25-45 years in good health and CMV-seronegative. The CDR3 runs from the conserved cysteine through the conserved F or W. D genes are given only for firm matches.

>TRBD2|TRBV4-2|TRBJ2-1
CASSQDVGGGGRDEQFF
>NA|TRBV5-1|TRBJ1-4
CASSLSQVDEKLFF
>NA|TRBV9|TRBJ2-1
CASSVGGVNEQFF
>TRBD2|TRBV7-9|TRBJ2-5
CASSLGGGLRETQYF
>NA|TRBV4-2|TRBJ1-5
CASSQVHSNDQPQHF
>NA|TRBV6-5|TRBJ1-2
CASSSRGGVWYGYTF
>NA|TRBV6-5|TRBJ2-6
CASSYSWAPGANVLTF
>NA|TRBV28|TRBJ2-5
CASSSYWRGRRETQYF
>NA|TRBV30|TRBJ1-1
CAWGKRGGTEAFF
>NA|TRBV30|TRBJ2-7
CAWSLGSYEQYF
>TRBD2|TRBV6-5|TRBJ2-3
CASSFGLAGRSDTQYF
>TRBD2|TRBV9|TRBJ2-7
CASSVGEYMGGSSYEQYF
>TRBD1|TRBV11-2|TRBJ1-2
CASSLDRGQGKGYTF
>TRBD2|TRBV28|TRBJ2-5
CASEGLAEETQYF
>NA|TRBV6-5|TRBJ2-7
CASEGVGEQYF
>NA|TRBV5-1|TRBJ2-2
CASSLGLRNTGELFF
>TRBD1|TRBV6-5|TRBJ1-2
CASSYGTGNGYTF
>NA|TRBV6-6|TRBJ1-5
CASRTGGVNQPQHF
>TRBD1|TRBV30|TRBJ1-3
CAWSVRGQGTGNTIYF
>NA|TRBV19|TRBJ1-2
CASSGANYGYTF
>TRBD2|TRBV9|TRBJ2-1
CASSPRLAGSYNEQFF
>NA|TRBV7-2|TRBJ2-1
CASSLVAGTYNEQFF
>NA|TRBV29-1|TRBJ1-3
CSVAPRQNSGNTIYF
>NA|TRBV6-1|TRBJ1-5
CASSEYRYSNQPQHF
>NA|TRBV21-1|TRBJ2-5
CASDTVGLSSGQETQYF
>TRBD1|TRBV15|TRBJ2-1
CATSRPGQGTYNEQFF
>NA|TRBV30|TRBJ2-6
CAGGGGAAGANVLTF
>TRBD1|TRBV14|TRBJ1-1
CASSFHRGNTEAFF
>NA|TRBV15|TRBJ1-5
CATSRGRGSNQPQHF
>NA|TRBV5-1|TRBJ1-1
CASSLDRVFPEAFF
>TRBD1|TRBV7-9|TRBJ1-6
CASSTPDRVGSPLHF
>NA|TRBV30|TRBJ2-7
CAWRRETYEQYF
>TRBD1|TRBV7-2|TRBJ1-3
CASSLDRGSGNTIYF